What follows are 27 T cell receptor beta chains derived from one specimen sequenced in a study of T cells in localized non-small cell lung cancer. Clones were sequenced by immunoSEQ multiplex PCR, and TCRdb holds only the in-frame ones, with some missing. This repertoire shows about 31,000 clones, roughly 90% found once; its top ten account for around 4%. The sequences come from peripheral blood mononuclear cells, collected before any cancer treatment. The receptors stem from a woman between 35 and 75 years old with stage III lung adenocarcinoma.

The rearrangement uses TRBV29-1 and TRBJ2-1; maybe TRBD2 (7 bases). V lost 7 bases and J 0 bases, leaving 19 bases between the germline ends. CDR1 SQVTM and CDR2 ANQGSEA come from the germline V gene. This CDR3 spans 16 amino acids. The CDR3 reads CSGLGGAESSYNEQFF. The CDR3 DNA reads as TGCAGCGGCCTAGGGGGGGCTGAGAGCTCCTACAATGAGCAGTTCTTC.

V gene TRBV30 combines with J gene TRBJ1-2; perhaps TRBD1 as D (5 bases). V gave up 0 bases and J gave up 8 bases, with 13 bases separating them. Germline V CDR1 and CDR2: GTSNPN, SVGIG (reference sequence). The CDR3 has 13 amino acids. CDR3 sequence: CAWSVRGERGYTF. The CDR3 region has the DNA TGTGCCTGGAGTGTACGAGGGGAAAGGGGCTACACCTTC.

The rearrangement uses TRBV28 and TRBJ1-1, with D hard to call. CDR3 length: 13 amino acids. With 2 bases removed from V and 7 bases from J, the gap between germline ends came to 11 bases. Germline CDR1 is MDHEN and CDR2 is SYDVKM. CDR3 residues: CASSLPQEFEAFF. The DNA for the CDR3 is TGTGCCAGCAGTTTACCGCAAGAGTTTGAAGCTTTCTTT.

This chain uses TRBV19 with TRBJ1-2; D gene uncertain. The V end lost 9 bases, the J end lost 7 bases, and 9 bases lay between the germline ends. The CDR3 runs 10 residues. Germline assignment: CDR1 LNHDA and CDR2 SQIVND (reference sequence). CDR3 residues: CASREGGYTF. In DNA, the CDR3 is TGTGCCAGCCGGGAGGGTGGCTACACCTTC.

The rearrangement joins TRBV5-1 to TRBJ2-7; D might be TRBD1 (5 bases). Germline CDR1 reads SGHRS; CDR2 reads YFSETQ. The V gene lost 5 bases and the J gene lost 0 bases, with 9 bases spanning the gap. The CDR3 is 13 amino acids. The chain's CDR3 is CASSTGSSYEQYF. The CDR3 coding sequence is TGCGCCAGCAGTACAGGATCCTCCTACGAGCAGTACTTC.

The chain carries TRBV18 and TRBJ1-2, with D uncertain. V lost 5 bases and J 1 base, leaving 11 bases between the germline ends. CDR1 KGHSH and CDR2 LQKENI come from the germline V gene. The CDR3 sequence is 14 residues long. As DNA, the CDR3 is TGTGCCAGCTCAACAAACCCAGTTAACTATGGCTACACCTTC. Amino acids: CASSTNPVNYGYTF.

This clone has more than one count but fewer than ten. The V and J genes are TRBV19 and TRBJ2-3, with 7 bases matching TRBD1. CDR3 length: 15 residues. Per germline, CDR1 LNHDA and CDR2 SQIVND (reference sequence). V lost 1 base, J lost 3 bases, and 4 bases stayed unmatched. The CDR3 sequence is CASSIGQGVTDTQYF. CDR3 DNA: TGTGCCAGTAGTATAGGGCAGGGGGTGACAGATACGCAGTATTTT.

The chain carries TRBV9 and TRBJ2-7, with TRBD1 identical over 7 bases. Germline V gene sequence: CDR1 SGDLS, CDR2 YYNGEE. The CDR3 loop spans 14 amino acids. Trimming took 0 bases from V and 4 from J; bases not matched to a gene: 4. The CDR3 DNA follows: TGTGCCAGCAGCGTAGCGGCCAGGGGGTACGAGCAGTACTTC. This translates into CASSVAARGYEQYF.

The chain uses TRBV6-5 and TRBJ2-3; TRBD1 agrees at 7 bases. The J segment lost 9 bases and the V segment lost 5 bases, leaving 8 bases of the junction unmatched. The CDR3 consists of 13 residues. Germline CDR1 MNHEY, CDR2 SVGAGI. CDR3 amino acids: CASSPRTGRTQYF. The CDR3 nucleotides are TGTGCCAGCAGTCCCCGGACAGGCCGCACGCAGTATTTT.

V gene TRBV9 combines with J gene TRBJ2-7; TRBD1 or TRBD2 may be the D gene (5 bases each). The CDR3 is 14 residues long. Between the trimmed V and J ends, which lost 4 bases and 6 bases, there was a span of 17 bases. In germline, CDR1 is SGDLS, CDR2 YYNGEE. This chain's CDR3 is CASSTQVGRGEQYF. The CDR3 coding sequence is TGTGCCAGCAGCACCCAGGTGGGACGGGGCGAGCAGTACTTC.

The rearrangement links TRBV6-6 to TRBJ2-5; D is perhaps TRBD2 (5 bases). Trimming cost V 6 bases and J 3 bases, with 14 bases left between them. The CDR3 is made up of 14 amino acids. Germline CDR1 and CDR2: MNHNY and SVGAGI (reference sequence). The CDR3 protein is CASRPPPREETQYF. CDR3 nucleotide sequence: TGTGCCAGCAGGCCCCCCCCGAGGGAAGAGACCCAGTACTTC.

The V gene is TRBV7-3, the J gene TRBJ2-2; D is unclear. This CDR3 contains 14 residues. In germline, CDR1 is SGHTA, CDR2 FQGTGA. The V end lost 5 bases, the J end lost 5 bases, and 12 bases lay between the germline ends. The CDR3 here is CASSPRGETGELFF. DNA for the CDR3: TGTGCCAGCAGCCCAAGAGGCGAAACCGGGGAGCTGTTTTTT.

This chain uses TRBV30 with TRBJ2-7; unclear D gene. Per the germline V gene, CDR1 is GTSNPN and CDR2 is SVGIG (reference sequence). Trimming cost V 3 bases and J 3 bases, with 9 bases left between them. The CDR3 totals 12 residues. CDR3 sequence reads: CAWSTSSYEQYF. The CDR3 bases are TGTGCCTGGAGCACCTCCAGCTACGAGCAGTACTTC.

In regard to this clone: One end of the junction is discordant with germline, which a read error may explain. The chain couples TRBV10-1 to TRBJ2-5; 11 nucleotides agree with TRBD2. CDR1 WNHNN and CDR2 SYGVQD come from the germline V gene (reference sequence). This CDR3 spans 16 amino acids. The CDR3 region has the DNA TGCGCCAGCAGTGAAGGGCTAGCGGGAGGCCAAGGGACCCAGTACTTC. Its translation: CASSEGLAGGQGTQYF.

The V and J genes are TRBV5-1 and TRBJ2-2; D perhaps matches TRBD1 (6 bases). The CDR3 length is 16 residues. Germline V gives CDR1 SGHRS, CDR2 YFSETQ. Trimming pared 4 bases from V and 0 bases from J, leaving 13 bases between. The CDR3 protein is CASSPTGTPNTGELFF. The DNA of the CDR3 is TGCGCCAGCAGCCCAACCGGGACACCGAACACCGGGGAGCTGTTTTTT.

This rearrangement joins TRBV7-9 to TRBJ2-2; D unresolved. Looked up from germline, CDR1 is SEHNR and CDR2 is FQNEAQ (reference sequence). Deletions cut 4 bases from V and 1 base from J, with 7 bases between. This CDR3 contains 14 residues. The CDR3 DNA reads TGTGCCAGCAGCTCCCTCCGGAACACCGGGGAGCTGTTTTTT. This translates into CASSSLRNTGELFF.

This sequence joins TRBV11-3 and TRBJ2-1; D not resolved. V was pared by 0 bases and J by 5 bases, with 5 bases between. The CDR3 spans 13 residues. The V gene's germline CDR1 is SGHNT and CDR2 YENEEA. CDR3 DNA: TGTGCCAGCAGCTTAGACTGGGACAATGAGCAGTTCTTC. Its protein is CASSLDWDNEQFF.

This chain uses TRBV18 with TRBJ2-5, with a tentative D call TRBD2 (6 bases). The CDR3 contains 15 residues. V shed 0 bases and J shed 4 bases, with 12 bases lying between them. Germline assignment: CDR1 KGHSH and CDR2 LQKENI. CDR3 nucleotide sequence: TGTGCCAGCTCACCACCGCCGGGGGAGGCAGAGACCCAGTACTTC. The encoded protein is CASSPPPGEAETQYF.

This chain joins TRBV5-6 and TRBJ2-7; D gene unclear. The CDR3 covers 16 residues. The germline V and J ends were trimmed by 4 bases and 0 bases, with 17 bases remaining between them. In germline, CDR1 is SGHDT, CDR2 YYEEEE. CDR3 nucleotides: TGTGCCAGCAGCCGTTACGGCTTGGGCAGCTCCTACGAGCAGTACTTC. Protein: CASSRYGLGSSYEQYF.

The chain uses TRBV5-1 and TRBJ2-7, with 8 nucleotides matching TRBD1. This CDR3 is built from 15 residues. Germline CDR1 is SGHRS and CDR2 is YFSETQ. Trimming took 2 bases from V and 7 from J; bases not matched to a gene: 11. CDR3 bases: TGCGCCAGCAGCTTACTCCGGGACAGGCATGGAGAGCAGTACTTC. Protein product: CASSLLRDRHGEQYF.

The sample holds one count of this clone. This sequence joins TRBV9 and TRBJ2-3; D gene uncertain. CDR3 size: 13 residues. The V and J ends lost 6 bases and 1 base respectively, with 9 bases between them. Per germline, CDR1 SGDLS and CDR2 YYNGEE. CDR3 DNA sequence: TGTGCCAGCAAGAGGACCGGCACAGATACGCAGTATTTT. This codes for CASKRTGTDTQYF.

V and J are TRBV27 and TRBJ2-2; 13 bases fit TRBD2. This CDR3 is built from 15 residues. From germline, CDR1 is MNHEY and CDR2 SMNVEV (reference sequence). J was trimmed by 4 bases and V by 7 bases; bases with no gene match: 3. In nucleotides, the CDR3 is TGTGCCAGCACCACTAGCGGGAGGGCCACCGGGGAGCTGTTTTTT. Translating gives CASTTSGRATGELFF.

This clone was observed a few times. The rearrangement uses TRBV11-2 and TRBJ1-2; TRBD1 aligns across 7 bases. Losses at the gene ends were 5 bases for V and 7 bases for J; bases not matched to a gene: 7. Germline V gene sequence: CDR1 SGHAT, CDR2 FQNNGV. This CDR3 region has 13 residues. This chain's CDR3 is CASSPGGSPGYTF. The CDR3 DNA follows: TGTGCCAGCAGCCCAGGGGGGTCCCCTGGCTACACCTTC. The variable domain in full, completed from reference TRBV11-2 and TRBJ1-2, reads EAGVAQSPRYKIIEKRQSVAFWCNPISGHATLYWYQQILGQGPKLLIQFQNNGVVDDSQLPKDRFSAERLKGVDSTLKIQPAKLEDSAVYLCASSPGGSPGYTFGSGTRLTVV.

On this clone itself: This sample also contains other DNA sequences that code for the same CDR3. The chain joins TRBV9 to TRBJ2-1, with D perhaps TRBD1 (6 bases). This CDR3 is 14 amino acids long. Germline values: CDR1 SGDLS, CDR2 YYNGEE. V was pared by 0 bases and J by 4 bases, with 8 bases between. CDR3 sequence: CASSVGGPYNEQFF. The CDR3 DNA reads as TGTGCCAGCAGCGTAGGGGGGCCTTACAATGAGCAGTTCTTC.

The CDR3 DNA reads TGTGCCAGTAGTATAAAAACAGGAGGTATGAACACTGAAGCTTTCTTT. Translating gives CASSIKTGGMNTEAFF. This chain connects TRBV19 to TRBJ1-1; D might be TRBD1 (5 bases). V was cut by 2 bases and J by 0 bases, with 13 bases left in between. The CDR3 runs to 16 residues. The germline V gene has CDR1 LNHDA and CDR2 SQIVND (reference sequence).

This clone was counted only a few times. This chain joins TRBV25-1 and TRBJ2-5, with TRBD1 identical over 10 bases. V trimming: 6 bases; J trimming: 4 bases; junction bases outside the gene matches: 11. Germline CDR1 reads MGHDK; CDR2 reads SYGVNS. CDR3 length: 16 amino acids. The CDR3 sequence is CASRGATGGRIETQYF. The CDR3 DNA sequence: TGTGCCAGCAGGGGTGCGACAGGGGGCAGGATAGAGACCCAGTACTTC.

This clone was detected once. The CDR3 nucleotides read TGTGCCAGCTCCCCAACTGCGGGGGACAATGAGCAGTTCTTC. Protein product: CASSPTAGDNEQFF. This chain links TRBV7-8 with TRBJ2-1, with 7 positions matching TRBD2. This CDR3 has 14 residues. CDR1 SGHVS and CDR2 FQNEAQ come from the germline V gene. V gave up 8 bases and J gave up 5 bases; unmatched junction bases: 9. The variable domain in full, completed from reference TRBV7-8 and TRBJ2-1, reads GAGVSQSPRYKVAKRGQDVALRCDPISGHVSLFWYQQALGQGPEFLTYFQNEAQLDKSGLPSDRFFAERPEGSVSTLKIQRTQQEDSAVYLCASSPTAGDNEQFFGPGTRLTVL.